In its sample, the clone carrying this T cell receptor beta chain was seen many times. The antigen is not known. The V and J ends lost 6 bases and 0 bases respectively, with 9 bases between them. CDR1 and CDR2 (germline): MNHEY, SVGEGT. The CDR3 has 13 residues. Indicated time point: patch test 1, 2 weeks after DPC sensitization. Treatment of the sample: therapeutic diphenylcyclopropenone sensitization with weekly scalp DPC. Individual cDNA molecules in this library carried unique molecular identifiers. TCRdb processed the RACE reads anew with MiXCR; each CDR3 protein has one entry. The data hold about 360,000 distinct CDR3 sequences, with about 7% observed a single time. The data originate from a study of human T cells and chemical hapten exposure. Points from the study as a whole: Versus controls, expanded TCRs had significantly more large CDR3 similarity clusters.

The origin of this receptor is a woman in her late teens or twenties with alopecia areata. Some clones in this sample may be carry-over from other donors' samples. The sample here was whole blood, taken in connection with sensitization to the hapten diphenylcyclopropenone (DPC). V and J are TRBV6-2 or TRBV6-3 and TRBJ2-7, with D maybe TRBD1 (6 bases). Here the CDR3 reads CASSPTGSYEQYF. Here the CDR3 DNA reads TGTGCCAGCAGCCCGACAGGCTCCTACGAGCAGTACTTC.